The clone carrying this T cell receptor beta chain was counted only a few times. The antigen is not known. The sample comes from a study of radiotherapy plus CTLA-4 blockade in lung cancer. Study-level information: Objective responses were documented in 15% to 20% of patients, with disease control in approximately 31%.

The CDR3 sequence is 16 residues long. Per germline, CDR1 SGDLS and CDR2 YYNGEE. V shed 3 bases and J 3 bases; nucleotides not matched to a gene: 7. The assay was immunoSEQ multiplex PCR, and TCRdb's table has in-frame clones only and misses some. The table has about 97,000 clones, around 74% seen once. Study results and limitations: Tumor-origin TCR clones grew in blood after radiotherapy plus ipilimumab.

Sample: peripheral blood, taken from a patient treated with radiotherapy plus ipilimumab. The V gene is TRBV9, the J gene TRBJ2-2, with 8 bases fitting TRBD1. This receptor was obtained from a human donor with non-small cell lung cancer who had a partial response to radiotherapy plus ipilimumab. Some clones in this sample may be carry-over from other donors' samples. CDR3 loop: CASSAQGARDTGELFF. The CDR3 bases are TGTGCCAGCAGCGCTCAGGGGGCACGGGACACCGGGGAGCTGTTTTTT. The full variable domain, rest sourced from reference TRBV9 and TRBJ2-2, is DSGVTQTPKHLITATGQRVTLRCSPRSGDLSVYWYQQSLDQGLQFLIQYYNGEERAKGNILERFSAQQFPDLHSELNLSSLELGDSALYFCASSAQGARDTGELFFGEGSRLTVL.